Sequencing of this TCR beta chain was carried out in a study of identifying expanded T cells in peripheral blood. The CDR3 contains 16 residues. Trimming removed 8 bases from V and 5 bases from J; junction bases left unmatched: 17. CDR1 is GTSNPN and CDR2 is SVGIG in the germline V gene (reference sequence). Here immunoSEQ multiplex PCR was the method, and the copy in TCRdb shows in-frame clones only, minus some. The sample holds 95,000 to 100,000 clones, around 90% seen once. This sequence joins TRBV30 and TRBJ1-4; 7 bases align to TRBD1. The sequenced material came from blood. The receptor's source is a person aged 18-70 years in good health. The CDR3 reads CAPCPQDRVKNEKLFF. The CDR3, as DNA: TGTGCCCCCTGTCCCCAAGACAGGGTGAAAAATGAAAAACTGTTTTTT.